This T cell receptor beta chain was retrieved from a study of blood T cell repertoires in COVID-19. Study as a whole: Sites in the United States, Italy and Spain provided acute and convalescent COVID-19 samples. The analysed material was cDNA or gDNA that came from T cells, B-cell-depleted T cells, or PBMCs.

Original processing notes: Using reference gene primer amplification, nucleated cell counts were estimated. The table came from immunoSEQ multiplex PCR; TCRdb's copy has only in-frame clones and leaves some out. Clone size and the V and J calls come from that table; the DNA yielded D and trimming. Of approximately 190,000 clones listed, 75% to 90% are singletons. This CDR3 spans 16 amino acids. Germline V gene lookup returns CDR1 DFQATT and CDR2 SNEGSKA (reference sequence). V lost 3 bases and J lost 3; bases outside the gene matches: 6. The chain carries TRBV20-1 and TRBJ2-1; 12 positions agree with TRBD2. This receptor was identified in a man in his 60s with acute or convalescent COVID-19. The specimen sequenced was peripheral blood. CDR3 in amino acids: CSASTSGRTIYNEQFF. The CDR3, as DNA: TGCAGTGCTAGTACTAGCGGGAGGACTATCTACAATGAGCAGTTCTTC.